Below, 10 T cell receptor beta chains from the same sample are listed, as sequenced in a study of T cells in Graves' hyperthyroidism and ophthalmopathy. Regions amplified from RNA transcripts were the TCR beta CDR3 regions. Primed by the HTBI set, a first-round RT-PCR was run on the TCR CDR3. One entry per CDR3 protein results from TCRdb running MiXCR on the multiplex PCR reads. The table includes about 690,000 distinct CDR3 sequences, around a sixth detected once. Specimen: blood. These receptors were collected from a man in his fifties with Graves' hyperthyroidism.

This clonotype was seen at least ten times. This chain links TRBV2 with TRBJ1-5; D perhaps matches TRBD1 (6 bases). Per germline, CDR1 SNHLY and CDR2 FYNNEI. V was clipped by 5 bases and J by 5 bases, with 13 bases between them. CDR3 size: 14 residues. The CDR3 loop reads CASSSQGQDQPQHF. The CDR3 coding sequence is TGTGCCAGCAGTAGTCAGGGGCAGGATCAGCCCCAGCATTTT.

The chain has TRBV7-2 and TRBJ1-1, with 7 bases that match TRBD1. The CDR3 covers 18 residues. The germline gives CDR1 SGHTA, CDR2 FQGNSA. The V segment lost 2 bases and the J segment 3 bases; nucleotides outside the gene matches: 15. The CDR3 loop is CASSLLTLGSGGYTEAFF. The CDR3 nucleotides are TGTGCCAGCAGCTTATTGACTCTCGGGTCAGGGGGTTACACTGAAGCTTTCTTT.

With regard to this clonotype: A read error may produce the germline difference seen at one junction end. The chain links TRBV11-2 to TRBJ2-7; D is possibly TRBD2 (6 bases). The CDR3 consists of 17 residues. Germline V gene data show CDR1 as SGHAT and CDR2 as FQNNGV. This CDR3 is CASSQEGWRGSSYEQYF. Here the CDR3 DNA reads TGCGCCAGCAGCCAAGAAGGGTGGCGGGGAAGCTCCTACGAGCAGTACTTC.

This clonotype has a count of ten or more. The CDR3 protein is CACLRGYDNEQFF. The CDR3 DNA follows: TGTGCCTGTCTCCGAGGGTACGACAATGAGCAGTTCTTC. This rearrangement joins TRBV30 to TRBJ2-1, with D possibly matching TRBD2 (5 bases). The CDR3 is 13 amino acids. The V gene's germline CDR1 is GTSNPN and CDR2 SVGIG (reference sequence). The ends were cut back, 6 bases at V and 5 bases at J, with 14 bases in the middle.

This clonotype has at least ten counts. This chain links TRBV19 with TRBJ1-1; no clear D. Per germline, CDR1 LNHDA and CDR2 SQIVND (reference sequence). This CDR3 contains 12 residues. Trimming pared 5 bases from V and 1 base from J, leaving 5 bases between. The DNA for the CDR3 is TGTGCCAGTAGTGGCTGGAACACTGAAGCTTTCTTT. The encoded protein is CASSGWNTEAFF.

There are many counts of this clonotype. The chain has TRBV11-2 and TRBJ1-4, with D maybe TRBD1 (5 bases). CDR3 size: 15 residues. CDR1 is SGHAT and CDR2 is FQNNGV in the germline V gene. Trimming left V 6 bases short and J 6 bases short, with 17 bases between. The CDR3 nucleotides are TGTGCCAGCAGGGATCCGGGACGAAGGCATGAAAAACTGTTTTTT. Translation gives CASRDPGRRHEKLFF.

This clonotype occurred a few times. CDR3 residues: CASSLIVLSSGRNEQFF. The CDR3 DNA follows: TGTGCCAGCAGCTTAATTGTCTTGTCTAGCGGGAGAAATGAGCAGTTCTTC. The rearrangement uses TRBV7-9 and TRBJ2-1; 10 nucleotides match TRBD2. Losses at the gene ends were 2 bases for V and 7 bases for J; bases not matched to a gene: 11. The germline V gene encodes CDR1 SEHNR and CDR2 FQNEAQ (reference sequence). CDR3 length: 17 residues.

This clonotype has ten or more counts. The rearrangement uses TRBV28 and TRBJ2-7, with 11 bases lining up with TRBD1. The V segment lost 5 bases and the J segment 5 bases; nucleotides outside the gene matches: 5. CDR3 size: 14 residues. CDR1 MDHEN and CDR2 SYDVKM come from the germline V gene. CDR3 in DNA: TGTGCCAGCAGTGAAACGGGACAGGGGGACGAGCAGTACTTC. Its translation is CASSETGQGDEQYF.

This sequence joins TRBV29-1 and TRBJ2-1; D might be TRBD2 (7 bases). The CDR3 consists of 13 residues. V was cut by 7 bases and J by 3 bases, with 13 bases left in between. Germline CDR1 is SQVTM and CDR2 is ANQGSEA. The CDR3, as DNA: TGCAGCGGCCGGGGGGCTAGCTACAATGAGCAGTTCTTC. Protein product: CSGRGASYNEQFF.

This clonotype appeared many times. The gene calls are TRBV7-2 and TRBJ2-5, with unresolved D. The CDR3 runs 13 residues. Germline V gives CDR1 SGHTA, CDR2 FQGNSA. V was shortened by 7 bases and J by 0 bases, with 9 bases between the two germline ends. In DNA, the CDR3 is TGTGCCAGCACCCGACCGTACCAAGAGACCCAGTACTTC. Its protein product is CASTRPYQETQYF.